The 15 T cell receptor beta chains below were found in one sample sequenced in a study of radiation and T cells in renal cell carcinoma. The table came from immunoSEQ multiplex PCR; TCRdb's copy has only in-frame clones and leaves some out. The sample lists 150,000 to 200,000 clones; 88% were seen once. Time point here: blood 4 weeks post-SBRT, at nephrectomy. Treatment indicated: 15 Gy SBRT to primary tumor, nephrectomy 4 weeks later. This specimen consisted of blood, obtained from a patient whose treatment included radiotherapy and nephrectomy. These receptors were collected from a woman in her 50s with renal cell carcinoma.

The gene calls are TRBV5-4 and TRBJ2-7, with D maybe TRBD1 (6 bases). Germline V gene lookup returns CDR1 SGHNT and CDR2 YYREEE (reference sequence). The CDR3 is made up of 13 amino acids. V was trimmed by 4 bases and J by 7 bases, leaving 15 bases between them. In nucleotides, the CDR3 is TGTGCCAGCAGCCTAGGGACATCGAAAGAGCAGTACTTC. Residues: CASSLGTSKEQYF.

This chain connects TRBV2 to TRBJ1-6, with D uncertain. The germline CDR1 and CDR2 sequences are SNHLY and FYNNEI. The CDR3 covers 15 residues. Trimming stripped 3 bases from V and 0 bases from J, with 6 bases between. The CDR3 DNA sequence: TGTGCCAGCAGTGAGGAGAGCTCCTATAATTCACCCCTCCACTTT. Its protein is CASSEESSYNSPLHF.

This rearrangement joins TRBV18 to TRBJ2-1, with 7 bases matching TRBD1. CDR1 is KGHSH and CDR2 is LQKENI in the germline V gene. This CDR3 region has 15 residues. Trimming took 2 bases from V and 12 from J; bases not matched to a gene: 13. The CDR3 DNA reads as TGTGCCAGCTCACCATCCATAAGGGGGCAGGAGGTGCAGTTCTTC. Its protein product is CASSPSIRGQEVQFF. The complete variable domain, with remaining parts taken from reference TRBV18 and TRBJ2-1, reads NAGVMQNPRHLVRRRGQEARLRCSPMKGHSHVYWYRQLPEEGLKFMVYLQKENIIDESGMPKERFSAEFPKEGPSILRIQQVVRGDSAAYFCASSPSIRGQEVQFFGPGTRLTVL.

The rearrangement links TRBV11-3 to TRBJ2-1, with D possibly matching TRBD1 (6 bases). Germline CDR1 reads SGHNT; CDR2 reads YENEEA. Trimming removed 5 bases at V and 9 bases at J, with 20 bases between. The CDR3 runs 15 residues. CDR3 nucleotides: TGTGCCAGCAGCGCACAATCAGGGGAACTCAGTGAGCAGTTCTTC. It translates to CASSAQSGELSEQFF.

This clone appeared once. The genes are TRBV12-5 and TRBJ1-1; D remains unclear. Trimming shortened V by 1 base and J by 2 bases, and 5 bases separated the two germline ends. The CDR3 covers 13 residues. Germline lookup yields CDR1 LGHNT and CDR2 FRNRAP. The CDR3: CASGLEPNTEAFF. The CDR3 region has the DNA TGTGCTAGTGGTTTGGAACCCAACACTGAAGCTTTCTTT.

This chain uses TRBV4-2 with TRBJ1-6, with D possibly being TRBD1 (6 bases). The germline CDR1 and CDR2 sequences are LGHNA and YNFKEQ. The V end lost 1 base, the J end lost 4 bases, and 11 bases lay between the germline ends. The CDR3 sequence is 16 residues long. For the CDR3, the DNA is TGTGCCAGCAGCCAAGGACAGGTTTCATATAATTCACCCCTCCACTTT. It translates to CASSQGQVSYNSPLHF.

This clone was observed a handful of times. This sequence joins TRBV2 and TRBJ1-6; D not certain. Trimming pared 3 bases from V and 10 bases from J, leaving 13 bases between. This CDR3 has 14 amino acids. From germline, CDR1 is SNHLY and CDR2 FYNNEI. In DNA, the CDR3 is TGTGCCAGCAGTGACGGGTACCTGCGCTCACCCCTCCACTTT. Translation gives CASSDGYLRSPLHF.

The J gene is TRBJ1-5, the V gene TRBV15; D may be TRBD1 (6 bases). Per germline, CDR1 LNHNV and CDR2 YYDKDF (reference sequence). The CDR3 has 16 residues. The ends were cut back, 1 base at V and 5 bases at J, with 15 bases in the middle. The DNA of the CDR3 is TGTGCCACCAGCAGAGGTGACACAGGGTTATATCAGCCCCAGCATTTT. Residues: CATSRGDTGLYQPQHF.

This chain connects TRBV5-1 to TRBJ1-2, with D unresolved. Germline-derived CDR1 and CDR2 are SGHRS and YFSETQ. CDR3 length equals 15 residues. The V and J ends lost 4 bases and 6 bases respectively, with 19 bases between them. Here the CDR3 reads CASSSSGPPMDGYTF. DNA for the CDR3: TGCGCCAGCAGCAGCTCTGGCCCCCCGATGGATGGCTACACCTTC.

This rearrangement joins TRBV29-1 to TRBJ2-7; tentatively, D is TRBD1 (6 bases). V was pared by 4 bases and J by 1 base, with 8 bases between. CDR3 length equals 12 residues. From germline, CDR1 is SQVTM and CDR2 ANQGSEA. In DNA, the CDR3 is TGCAGCGTTGGACAGGAATCCTACGAGCAGTACTTC. Protein product: CSVGQESYEQYF.

This chain joins TRBV29-1 and TRBJ2-4; D is uncertain. Germline lookup yields CDR1 SQVTM and CDR2 ANQGSEA. The CDR3 totals 12 residues. Trimming shortened V by 0 bases and J by 4 bases, and 4 bases separated the two germline ends. The DNA of the CDR3 is TGCAGCGTTGAAGATGGGAAAAACATTCAGTACTTC. The encoded protein is CSVEDGKNIQYF.

The chain combines TRBV7-6 with TRBJ1-2; TRBD1 agrees at 7 bases. Germline V gene lookup returns CDR1 SGHVS and CDR2 FNYEAQ. This CDR3 contains 13 residues. V was pared by 8 bases and J by 7 bases, with 10 bases of the junction left unmatched. CDR3 DNA: TGTGCCAGCCACGGGTCAGGGGGGGGTGGCTACACCTTC. Protein sequence: CASHGSGGGGYTF.

The chain carries TRBV11-2 and TRBJ2-7; no reliable D call. The CDR3 sequence is 11 residues long. Per germline, CDR1 SGHAT and CDR2 FQNNGV. The V end was cut by 4 bases, the J end by 3 bases, with 4 bases between. This CDR3 is CASSYGYEQYF. For the CDR3, the DNA is TGTGCCAGCAGCTACGGCTACGAGCAGTACTTC.

The genes are TRBV7-9 and TRBJ2-7; TRBD1 might be the D (5 bases). The CDR3 consists of 14 residues. Germline CDR1 reads SEHNR; CDR2 reads FQNEAQ (reference sequence). V was cut by 3 bases and J by 7 bases, with 16 bases left in between. The CDR3 DNA is TGTGCCAGCAGCTTTTCAGGGCCCAGTGGGGAGCAGTACTTC. Its protein is CASSFSGPSGEQYF.

The gene calls are TRBV28 and TRBJ1-2; D is unresolved. The germline V gene encodes CDR1 MDHEN and CDR2 SYDVKM. The CDR3 contains 14 residues. V lost 8 bases and J lost 4, with 17 bases in between. Written as DNA, the CDR3 is TGTGCCAGCTTGGATTTGTACGGATTCTATGGCTACACCTTC. This codes for CASLDLYGFYGYTF.